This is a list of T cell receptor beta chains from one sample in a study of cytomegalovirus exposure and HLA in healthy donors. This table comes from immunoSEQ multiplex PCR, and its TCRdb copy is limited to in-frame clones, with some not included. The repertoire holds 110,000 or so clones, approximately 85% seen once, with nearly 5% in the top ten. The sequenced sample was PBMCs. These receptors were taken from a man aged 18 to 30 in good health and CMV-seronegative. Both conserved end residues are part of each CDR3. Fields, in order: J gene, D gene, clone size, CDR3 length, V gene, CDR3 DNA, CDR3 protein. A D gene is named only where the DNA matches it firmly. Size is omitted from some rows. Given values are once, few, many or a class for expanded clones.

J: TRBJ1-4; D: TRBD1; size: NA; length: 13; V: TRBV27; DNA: TGTGCCAGCAGTTGGGACAGACAGGAAAAACTGTTTTTT; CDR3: CASSWDRQEKLFF
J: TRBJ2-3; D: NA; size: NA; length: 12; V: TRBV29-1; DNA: TGCAGCGTTGAGGCTAGCACAGATACGCAGTATTTT; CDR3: CSVEASTDTQYF
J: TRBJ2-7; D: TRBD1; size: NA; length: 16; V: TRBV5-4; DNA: TGTGCCAGCAGCTTGGTATCTTGGACAGGGGAGATCGAGCAGTACTTC; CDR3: CASSLVSWTGEIEQYF
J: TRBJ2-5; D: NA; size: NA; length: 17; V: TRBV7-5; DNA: TGTGCCAGAAGCGCCCGCGGGACAGGTCGAATACAAGAGACCCAGTACTTC; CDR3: CARSARGTGRIQETQYF
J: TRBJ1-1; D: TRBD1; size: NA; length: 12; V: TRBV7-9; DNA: TGTGCCAGCAGGGACAGGGGTGGTGAAGCTTTCTTT; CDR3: CASRDRGGEAFF
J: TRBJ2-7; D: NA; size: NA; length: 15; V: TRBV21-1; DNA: TGTGCCAGCAGCAGGGTAGCGGGAGAGCCCTACGAGCAGTACTTC; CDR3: CASSRVAGEPYEQYF
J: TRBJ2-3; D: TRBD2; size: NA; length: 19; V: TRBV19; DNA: TGTGCCAGTAGTATGGCACTAGCGGGGGGAGGTTTCAACACAGATACGCAGTATTTT; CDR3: CASSMALAGGGFNTDTQYF
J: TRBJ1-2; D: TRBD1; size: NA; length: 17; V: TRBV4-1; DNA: TGCGCCAGCACCTCCTCCCCCGCGGGACAGTCTTCTTATGGCTACACCTTC; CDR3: CASTSSPAGQSSYGYTF
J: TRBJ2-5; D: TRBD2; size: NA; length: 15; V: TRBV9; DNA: TGTGCCAGCAGCGTAGGTTCAGGGTGGGAGGGGACCCAGTACTTC; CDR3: CASSVGSGWEGTQYF
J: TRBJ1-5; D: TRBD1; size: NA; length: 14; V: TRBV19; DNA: TGTGCCAGCCAACGGACAGGGGGCCTTCAGCCCCAGCATTTT; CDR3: CASQRTGGLQPQHF
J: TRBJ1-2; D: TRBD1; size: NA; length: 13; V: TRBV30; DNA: TGTGCCCGTACCCCGGGACAGGGCTCTGGCTACACCTTC; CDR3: CARTPGQGSGYTF
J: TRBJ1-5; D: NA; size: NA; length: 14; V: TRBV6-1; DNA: TGTGCCAGCAGGAGGGAATATAGCAATCAGCCCCAGCATTTT; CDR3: CASRREYSNQPQHF
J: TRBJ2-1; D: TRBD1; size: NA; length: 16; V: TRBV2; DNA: TGTGCCAGCAGTGAAGCGCGGGGACAGGGGGCCAGTGAGCAGTTCTTC; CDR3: CASSEARGQGASEQFF
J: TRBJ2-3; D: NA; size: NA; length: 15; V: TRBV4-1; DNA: TGCGCCAGCAGCCAAGTTGGTAGCGGCACAGATACGCAGTATTTT; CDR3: CASSQVGSGTDTQYF
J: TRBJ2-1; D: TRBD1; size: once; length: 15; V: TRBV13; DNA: TGTGCCAGCAGCGAAGGGACAGGGATCTACAATGAGCAGTTCTTC; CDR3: CASSEGTGIYNEQFF
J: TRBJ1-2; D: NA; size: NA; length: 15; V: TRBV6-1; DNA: TGTGCCAGCCCTCGTAGCGGAGCGGGAAACTATGGCTACACCTTC; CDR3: CASPRSGAGNYGYTF
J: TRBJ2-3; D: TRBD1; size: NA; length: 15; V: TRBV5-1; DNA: TGCGCCAGCAGCTTCACGGGGACAGCCCCAGATACGCAGTATTTT; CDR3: CASSFTGTAPDTQYF
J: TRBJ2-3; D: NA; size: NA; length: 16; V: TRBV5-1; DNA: TGCGCCAGCAGACGAATTTACAGAACTAGCACAGATACGCAGTATTTT; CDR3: CASRRIYRTSTDTQYF
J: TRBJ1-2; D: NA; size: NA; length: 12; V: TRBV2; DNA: TGTGCCGTATTAGAGGGGGTATATGGCTACACCTTC; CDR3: CAVLEGVYGYTF
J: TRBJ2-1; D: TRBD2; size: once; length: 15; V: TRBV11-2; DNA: TGTGCCAGCAGCTCCGGTCTAGCGGGAGAGTATGAGCAGTTCTTC; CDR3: CASSSGLAGEYEQFF
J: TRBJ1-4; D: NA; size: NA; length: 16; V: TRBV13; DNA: TGTGCCAGCAGCTTAGGCCCCCGGGTCGCTAATGAAAAACTGTTTTTT; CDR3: CASSLGPRVANEKLFF
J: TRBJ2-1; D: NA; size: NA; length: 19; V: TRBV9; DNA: TGTGCCAGCAGCGTAGCTCAGGGGCCCACCCCACACCGGTACAATGAGCAGTTCTTC; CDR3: CASSVAQGPTPHRYNEQFF
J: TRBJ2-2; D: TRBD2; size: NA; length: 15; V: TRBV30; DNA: TGTGCCTGGAGCCATTTAGCGGGAGGACCCGGGGAGCTGTTTTTT; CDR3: CAWSHLAGGPGELFF
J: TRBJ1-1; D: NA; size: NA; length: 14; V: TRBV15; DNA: TGTGCCACCAGCAGAGATCTGAGGGATACTGAAGCTTTCTTT; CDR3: CATSRDLRDTEAFF
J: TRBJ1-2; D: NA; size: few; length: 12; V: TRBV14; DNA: TGTGCCAGCAGCCCTACCGGGTACGGCTACACCTTC; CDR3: CASSPTGYGYTF
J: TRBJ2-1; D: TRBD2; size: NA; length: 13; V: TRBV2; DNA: TGTGCCAGCAGTGTGGGAGGGTTAAATGAGCAGTTCTTC; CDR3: CASSVGGLNEQFF
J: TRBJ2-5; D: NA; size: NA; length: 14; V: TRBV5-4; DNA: TGTGCCAGCAGGGCAGGGGTGATGATAGAGACCCAGTACTTC; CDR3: CASRAGVMIETQYF
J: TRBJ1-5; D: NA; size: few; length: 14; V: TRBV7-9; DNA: TGTGCCAGCAGCTTAGGAGGGTTTGGTCAGCCCCAGCATTTT; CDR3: CASSLGGFGQPQHF
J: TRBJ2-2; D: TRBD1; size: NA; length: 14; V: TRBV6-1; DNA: TGTGCCAGCCCGGGGACAGCGAACACCGGGGAGCTGTTTTTT; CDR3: CASPGTANTGELFF
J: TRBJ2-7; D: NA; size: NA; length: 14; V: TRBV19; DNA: TGTGCCAGTAGTTCATCGACAGTCTACTACGAGCAGTACTTC; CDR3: CASSSSTVYYEQYF
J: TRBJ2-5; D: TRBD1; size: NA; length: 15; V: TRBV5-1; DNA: TGCGCCAGCAGCTTGACAGGACAGGGATCAGAGACCCAGTACTTC; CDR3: CASSLTGQGSETQYF
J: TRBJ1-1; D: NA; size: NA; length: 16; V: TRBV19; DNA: TGTGCCAGTAGGGATTTACAAATTGTTGAGCGCACTGAAGCTTTCTTT; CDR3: CASRDLQIVERTEAFF
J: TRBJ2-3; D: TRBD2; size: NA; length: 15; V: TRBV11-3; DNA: TGTGCCAGCAGCTTTGGAAGTTCTAGCGGAGATACGCAGTATTTT; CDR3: CASSFGSSSGDTQYF
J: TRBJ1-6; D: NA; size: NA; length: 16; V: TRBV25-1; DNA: TGTGCCAGCAGGCCCAACTCCCCCGCCTATAATTCACCCCTCCACTTT; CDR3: CASRPNSPAYNSPLHF
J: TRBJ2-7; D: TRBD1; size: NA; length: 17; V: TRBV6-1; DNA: TGTGCCAGCAGTCAAGCTACCGGGACAGGGGCCCCCCGCGAGCAGTACTTC; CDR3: CASSQATGTGAPREQYF
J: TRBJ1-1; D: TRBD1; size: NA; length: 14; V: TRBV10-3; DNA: TGTGCCATCAGTGTGAACAGGGGGAACACTGAAGCTTTCTTT; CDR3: CAISVNRGNTEAFF
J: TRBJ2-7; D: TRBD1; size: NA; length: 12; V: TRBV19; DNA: TGTGCCAGTATGACAGGGACCTACGAGCAGTACTTC; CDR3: CASMTGTYEQYF
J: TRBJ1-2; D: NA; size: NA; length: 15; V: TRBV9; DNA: TGTGCCAGCAGCGTAAACAGGGCAGGGGTCTATGGCTACACCTTC; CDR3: CASSVNRAGVYGYTF